This TCR beta chain was recovered during a study of vaccination and CD4 T cells after COVID-19. V was pared by 3 bases and J by 5 bases, with 16 bases between. This CDR3 is 15 amino acids long. The Oncomine TCR Beta short-read assay was applied to DNA of cultured CD4+ T cells. TCRdb called the PCR reads again in MiXCR, with one record for every CDR3 protein. There are 9,500 to 15,000 distinct CDR3 sequences in the sample; 50% occur only once, and under 20% lies in the top ten. This clonotype was counted a few times. Its antigen is undetermined. Noted treatment: approximately nine-day PBMC culture with coronavirus spike peptide pools or control peptides (ViraFEST assay).

The chain employs TRBV12-3 or TRBV12-4 and TRBJ1-1; a weak D match, TRBD1 (5 bases). The sequence derives from a human donor who had recovered from COVID-19. Sequencing was done on a sample of CD4+ T cells from blood, cultured in vitro. The CDR3 spells CASSFRRGLRTEAFF. In DNA, the CDR3 is TGTGCCAGCAGTTTCCGGAGGGGATTAAGGACTGAAGCTTTCTTT.